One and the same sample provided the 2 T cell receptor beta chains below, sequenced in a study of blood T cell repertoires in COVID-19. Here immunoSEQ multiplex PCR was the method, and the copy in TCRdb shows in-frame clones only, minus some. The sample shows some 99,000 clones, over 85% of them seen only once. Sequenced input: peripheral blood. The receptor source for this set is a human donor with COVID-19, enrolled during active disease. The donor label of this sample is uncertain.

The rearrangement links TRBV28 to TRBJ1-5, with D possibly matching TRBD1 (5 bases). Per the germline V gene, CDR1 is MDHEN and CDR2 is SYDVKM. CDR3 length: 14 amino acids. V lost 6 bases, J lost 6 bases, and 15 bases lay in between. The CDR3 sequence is CASRTTGAGQPQHF. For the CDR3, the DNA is TGTGCCAGCAGGACCACAGGTGCAGGTCAGCCCCAGCATTTT.

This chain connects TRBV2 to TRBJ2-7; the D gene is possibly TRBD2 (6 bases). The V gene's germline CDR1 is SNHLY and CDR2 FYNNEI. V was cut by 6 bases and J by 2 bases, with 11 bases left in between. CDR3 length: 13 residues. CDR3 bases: TGTGCCAGCAGGCGGGACCGCCCCTACGAGCAGTACTTC. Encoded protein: CASRRDRPYEQYF.